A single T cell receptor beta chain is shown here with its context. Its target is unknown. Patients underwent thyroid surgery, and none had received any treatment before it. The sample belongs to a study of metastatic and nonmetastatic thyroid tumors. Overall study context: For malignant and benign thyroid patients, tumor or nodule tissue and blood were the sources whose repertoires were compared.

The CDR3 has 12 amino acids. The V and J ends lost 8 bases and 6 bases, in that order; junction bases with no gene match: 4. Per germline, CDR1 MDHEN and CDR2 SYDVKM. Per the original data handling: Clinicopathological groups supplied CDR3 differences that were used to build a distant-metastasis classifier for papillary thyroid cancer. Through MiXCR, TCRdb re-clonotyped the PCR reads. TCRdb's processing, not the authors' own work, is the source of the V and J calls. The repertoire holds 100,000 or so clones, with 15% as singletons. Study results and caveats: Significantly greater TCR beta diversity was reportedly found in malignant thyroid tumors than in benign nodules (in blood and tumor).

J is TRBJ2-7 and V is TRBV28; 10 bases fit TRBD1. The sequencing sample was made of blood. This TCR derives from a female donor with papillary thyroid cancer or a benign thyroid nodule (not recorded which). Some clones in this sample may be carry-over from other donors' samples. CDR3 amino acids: CASGTGVGEQYF. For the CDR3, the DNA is TGTGCCAGCGGGACAGGGGTGGGCGAGCAGTACTTC.